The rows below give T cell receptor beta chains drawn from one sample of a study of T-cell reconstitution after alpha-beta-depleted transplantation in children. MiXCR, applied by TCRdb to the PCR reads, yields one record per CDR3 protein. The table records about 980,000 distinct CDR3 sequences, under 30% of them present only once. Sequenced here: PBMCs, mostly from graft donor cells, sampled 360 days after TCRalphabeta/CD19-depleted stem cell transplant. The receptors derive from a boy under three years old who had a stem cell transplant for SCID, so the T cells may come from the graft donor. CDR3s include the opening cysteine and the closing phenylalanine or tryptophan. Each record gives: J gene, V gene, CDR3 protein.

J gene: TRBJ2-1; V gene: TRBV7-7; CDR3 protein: CASSLGPGSYNEQFF
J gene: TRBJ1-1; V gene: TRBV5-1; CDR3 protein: CASSPPSGGRNTEAFF
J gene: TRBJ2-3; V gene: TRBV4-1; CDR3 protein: CASSHPGLAGDTDTQYF
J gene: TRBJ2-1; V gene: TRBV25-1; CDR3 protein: CASSESGTSTANEQFF
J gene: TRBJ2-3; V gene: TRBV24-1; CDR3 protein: CATADLGVAGADTQYF
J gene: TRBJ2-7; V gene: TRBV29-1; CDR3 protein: CSVVDNNEQYF
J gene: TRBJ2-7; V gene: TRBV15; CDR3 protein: CATGRGFSYEQYF
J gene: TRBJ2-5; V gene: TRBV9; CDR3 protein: CASSGRGSRETQYF
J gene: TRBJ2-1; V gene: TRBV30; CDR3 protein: CAWSPWIAGSHNEQFF
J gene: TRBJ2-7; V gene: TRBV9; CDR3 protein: CASSPWGGGAYEQYF
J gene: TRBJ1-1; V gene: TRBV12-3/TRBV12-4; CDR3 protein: CASSLDREGTEAFF
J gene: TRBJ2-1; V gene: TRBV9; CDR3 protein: CASSARWGRSNEQFF
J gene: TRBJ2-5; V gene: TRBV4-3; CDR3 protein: CASSQDLALAGAQETQYF
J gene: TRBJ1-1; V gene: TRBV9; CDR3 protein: CASSVDRTGRTEAFF
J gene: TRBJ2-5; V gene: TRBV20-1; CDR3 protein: CSAPPQGVWETQYF
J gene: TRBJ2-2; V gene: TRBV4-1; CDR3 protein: CASSPTSGPPNTGELFF
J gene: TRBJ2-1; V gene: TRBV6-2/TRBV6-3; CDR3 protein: CASSWPGTKNNEQFF
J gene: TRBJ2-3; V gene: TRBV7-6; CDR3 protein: CASSPSAYTQYF
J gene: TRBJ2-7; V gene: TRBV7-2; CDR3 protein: CASSSDSVSYEQYF
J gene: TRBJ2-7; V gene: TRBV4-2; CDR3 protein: CASSQDPGVEQYF
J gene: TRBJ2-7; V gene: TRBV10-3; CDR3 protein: CGTRGEDGFSLEYF
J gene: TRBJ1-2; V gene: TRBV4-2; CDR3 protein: CASSLPGRATYGYTF
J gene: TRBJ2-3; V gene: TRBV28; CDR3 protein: CASSPDRGRMNTQYF
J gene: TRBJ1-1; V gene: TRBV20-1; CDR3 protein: CSARDPGQGTTEAFF
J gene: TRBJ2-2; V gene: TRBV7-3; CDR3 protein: CASSLLGQGGTGELFF
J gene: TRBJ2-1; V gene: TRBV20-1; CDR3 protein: CSASGVHNEQFF
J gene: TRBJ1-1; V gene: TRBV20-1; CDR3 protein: CSADGGRVGRPVNTEAFF
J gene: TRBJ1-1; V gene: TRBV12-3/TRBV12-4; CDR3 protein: CASSFSGGRSTEAFF
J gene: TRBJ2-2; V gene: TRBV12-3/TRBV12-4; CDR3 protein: CASTRDSQRGTGELFF
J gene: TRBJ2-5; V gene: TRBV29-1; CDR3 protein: CSVLGTSDETQYF
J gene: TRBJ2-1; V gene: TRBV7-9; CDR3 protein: CASSGGLGLYNEQFF
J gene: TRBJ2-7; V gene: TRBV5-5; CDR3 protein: CASSPSAGSSYEQYF
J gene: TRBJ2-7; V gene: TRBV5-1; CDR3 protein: CASSPGVLSYEQYF
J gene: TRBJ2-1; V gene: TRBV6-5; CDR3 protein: CASSNLAGGLGSYNEQFF
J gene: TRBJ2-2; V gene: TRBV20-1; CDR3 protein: CSAQYREGTRELFF
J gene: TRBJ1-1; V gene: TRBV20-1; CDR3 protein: CSAIPSDRGAEAFF